Presented here are 24 T cell receptor beta chains from one specimen sequenced in a study of blood T cell repertoires in COVID-19. Libraries were prepared by immunoSEQ multiplex PCR; TCRdb keeps only in-frame clonotypes and omits some of them. The repertoire holds about 35,000 clones, with more than 75% as singletons. Sequences were obtained from peripheral blood. Receptor source: a human donor in a cohort sampled during active COVID-19.

V and J are TRBV6-6 and TRBJ1-2; D gene ambiguous. The CDR3 contains 14 residues. V shed 5 bases and J shed 6 bases, with 16 bases lying between them. CDR1 is MNHNY and CDR2 is SVGAGI in the germline V gene (reference sequence). Here the CDR3 reads CASSEGLLRNGYTF. As DNA, the CDR3 is TGTGCCAGCAGTGAGGGCCTCCTAAGGAATGGCTACACCTTC.

The chain has TRBV6-5 and TRBJ1-4; a weak D match, TRBD1 (5 bases). This CDR3 region has 15 residues. V gave up 3 bases and J gave up 8 bases, with 16 bases separating them. The V gene's germline CDR1 is MNHEY and CDR2 SVGAGI. The CDR3 region is CASSYSGAPREKLFF. DNA for the CDR3: TGTGCCAGCAGTTATAGCGGGGCCCCTAGGGAAAAACTGTTTTTT.

The J gene is TRBJ2-7, the V gene TRBV7-9; 8 bases are a match to TRBD2. After removal of 7 bases from V and 2 bases from J, the junction contained 10 bases not matched to a gene. Germline CDR1 and CDR2: SEHNR and FQNEAQ (reference sequence). This CDR3 spans 15 amino acids. CDR3 DNA: TGTGCCAGCATCGGGCAGCGGGGGCCTACCTACGAGCAGTACTTC. Translated: CASIGQRGPTYEQYF.

This rearrangement joins TRBV23-1 to TRBJ1-1; 7 bases map to TRBD1. TRBV23-1 is an ORF for which the function is uncertain. The J segment lost 6 bases and the V segment lost 5 bases, leaving 3 bases of the junction unmatched. The CDR3 has 12 residues. The CDR3 loop reads CASSLTGPEAFF. As DNA, the CDR3 is TGCGCCAGCAGTTTGACAGGGCCTGAAGCTTTCTTT.

The chain combines TRBV18 with TRBJ1-1, with D possibly being TRBD1 (5 bases). V was shortened by 0 bases and J by 0 bases, with 11 bases between the two germline ends. Looked up from germline, CDR1 is KGHSH and CDR2 is LQKENI. The CDR3 consists of 16 residues. This CDR3 reads CASSPPQGAMNTEAFF. The DNA of the CDR3 is TGTGCCAGCTCACCACCCCAGGGCGCTATGAACACTGAAGCTTTCTTT.

This clone was counted a few times. The chain is built from TRBV5-1 and TRBJ1-4; 7 positions agree with TRBD1. V gave up 5 bases and J gave up 4 bases; unmatched junction bases: 11. The CDR3 spans 16 residues. Germline lookup yields CDR1 SGHRS and CDR2 YFSETQ. CDR3 sequence (DNA): TGCGCCAGCAGTTTAGGGGGCTCAAGGATTAATGAAAAACTGTTTTTT. This gives the protein CASSLGGSRINEKLFF.

This chain connects TRBV11-3 to TRBJ2-3; D call uncertain. Deletions cut 6 bases from V and 4 bases from J, with 14 bases between. Germline loops: CDR1 SGHNT, CDR2 YENEEA. The CDR3 is 14 amino acids. CDR3 sequence: CASSKNSVADTQYF. The CDR3 DNA sequence: TGTGCCAGCAGTAAGAACAGTGTCGCAGATACGCAGTATTTT.

This clone was counted a single time. The V gene is TRBV6-5, the J gene TRBJ2-7, with D possibly TRBD1 on 6 matching bases. V was shortened by 5 bases and J by 4 bases, with 15 bases between the two germline ends. The V gene's germline CDR1 is MNHEY and CDR2 SVGAGI. This CDR3 is 14 amino acids long. The CDR3 spells CASSSPTGLYEQYF. The CDR3 DNA reads TGTGCCAGCAGTAGTCCGACAGGTTTGTACGAGCAGTACTTC.

The chain couples TRBV29-1 to TRBJ1-1; 7 positions agree with TRBD1. The length of the CDR3 is 12 residues. Germline V gene data show CDR1 as SQVTM and CDR2 as ANQGSEA. V was clipped by 3 bases and J by 8 bases; unmatched bases: 6. The CDR3 nucleotides are TGCAGCGTTGATGTCAAGGGGGCCGAAGCTTTCTTT. Amino acids: CSVDVKGAEAFF.

The chain uses TRBV9 and TRBJ1-1; D is unresolved. CDR3 length: 15 residues. V lost 2 bases and J lost 2, with 13 bases in between. Germline loops: CDR1 SGDLS, CDR2 YYNGEE. This chain's CDR3 is CASSVVPRLNTEAFF. The CDR3 nucleotides read TGTGCCAGCAGCGTGGTACCGAGACTAAACACTGAAGCTTTCTTT.

The V gene is TRBV4-3, the J gene TRBJ1-2, with 7 nucleotides matching TRBD1. After removal of 4 bases from V and 5 bases from J, the junction contained 4 bases not matched to a gene. The CDR3 covers 13 residues. CDR1 and CDR2 from the germline V gene are LGHNA and YSLEER. The CDR3 here is CASSRDRAYGYTF. The CDR3 bases are TGCGCCAGCAGCCGCGACAGGGCGTATGGCTACACCTTC.

This chain uses TRBV9 with TRBJ2-3; TRBD2 agrees at 8 bases. Germline V lookup: CDR1 SGDLS, CDR2 YYNGEE. V lost 0 bases and J lost 7; bases outside the gene matches: 10. This CDR3 region has 16 residues. In DNA form, the CDR3 reads TGTGCCAGCAGCGTAGGTGTGAGGACTAGCTCGAATACGCAGTATTTT. The encoded protein is CASSVGVRTSSNTQYF. Together with reference TRBV9 and TRBJ2-3, the CDR3 gives the full variable domain: DSGVTQTPKHLITATGQRVTLRCSPRSGDLSVYWYQQSLDQGLQFLIQYYNGEERAKGNILERFSAQQFPDLHSELNLSSLELGDSALYFCASSVGVRTSSNTQYFGPGTRLTVL.

The chain combines TRBV7-2 with TRBJ1-3, with D perhaps matching TRBD1 (6 bases). Germline V gives CDR1 SGHTA, CDR2 FQGNSA. The CDR3 totals 15 residues. V lost 2 bases and J 2 bases, leaving 10 bases between the germline ends. This CDR3 is CASSLFRTAGNTIYF. The CDR3 DNA reads TGTGCCAGCAGCTTATTTCGGACAGCTGGAAACACCATATATTTT.

In nucleotides, the CDR3 is TGTGCCAGCAGTTACCGCGACAATCAGCCCCAGCATTTT. It yields the protein CASSYRDNQPQHF. This rearrangement joins TRBV6-5 to TRBJ1-5; no clear D gene. CDR1 and CDR2 (germline): MNHEY, SVGAGI. The CDR3 length is 13 residues. Trimming stripped 2 bases from V and 3 bases from J, with 5 bases between.

The rearrangement links TRBV2 to TRBJ2-2, with D uncertain. V shed 4 bases and J shed 4 bases, with 10 bases lying between them. The CDR3 sequence is 14 residues long. CDR1 is SNHLY and CDR2 is FYNNEI in the germline V gene. DNA of the CDR3: TGTGCCAGCAGTGTAAACGGAGCCACCGGGGAGCTGTTTTTT. This codes for CASSVNGATGELFF.

The chain couples TRBV10-3 to TRBJ1-6; tentative D call: TRBD1 (5 bases). Deletions cut 4 bases from V and 9 bases from J, with 13 bases between. CDR3 length equals 14 residues. The germline V gene has CDR1 ENHRY and CDR2 SYGVKD. The CDR3 sequence: CAISAGGEVSPLHF. The CDR3 DNA reads as TGTGCCATCAGTGCGGGGGGTGAAGTTTCACCCCTCCACTTT.

This clone was seen just once. J is TRBJ2-5 and V is TRBV6-5; perhaps TRBD1 as D (5 bases). V lost 5 bases and J 5 bases, leaving 9 bases between the germline ends. Germline values: CDR1 MNHEY, CDR2 SVGAGI. The CDR3 extends over 12 amino acids. The CDR3 loop reads CASSKGWETQYF. The CDR3 nucleotides are TGTGCCAGCAGTAAGGGGTGGGAGACCCAGTACTTC.

The rearrangement links TRBV7-3 to TRBJ2-2; TRBD1 might be the D (6 bases). Trimming took 2 bases from V and 3 from J, leaving 13 bases between them. This CDR3 has 16 amino acids. Germline CDR1 and CDR2: SGHTA and FQGTGA. CDR3 in amino acids: CASSLWGPPDTGELFF. In DNA form, the CDR3 reads TGTGCCAGCAGCTTATGGGGGCCCCCTGACACCGGGGAGCTGTTTTTT.

V gene TRBV6-2 or TRBV6-3 combines with J gene TRBJ2-1; maybe TRBD2 (6 bases). CDR3 length: 15 residues. V was trimmed by 0 bases and J by 2 bases, leaving 8 bases between them. Per the germline V gene, CDR1 is MNHEY and CDR2 is SVGEGT. The DNA of the CDR3 is TGTGCCAGCAGTTACTCCCGGACTACCTACAATGAGCAGTTCTTC. This gives the protein CASSYSRTTYNEQFF.

V and J are TRBV29-1 and TRBJ2-5; 9 bases line up with TRBD2. CDR3 length equals 12 residues. Germline assignment: CDR1 SQVTM and CDR2 ANQGSEA. V shed 4 bases, J shed 3 bases, and the junction held 0 bases outside the gene matches. Written as DNA, the CDR3 is TGCAGCGTTGTAGCGGGGGAAGAGACCCAGTACTTC. Encoded protein: CSVVAGEETQYF.

This chain links TRBV25-1 with TRBJ1-3, with TRBD1 matching 8 bases. Unmatched junction bases numbered 6, after V lost 4 bases and J lost 7 bases. CDR3 length equals 14 residues. Germline V gives CDR1 MGHDK, CDR2 SYGVNS. CDR3 coding DNA: TGTGCCAGCAGTGCCCGACAGGGGCTCAACACCATATATTTT. Its protein product is CASSARQGLNTIYF.

The V gene is TRBV28, the J gene TRBJ1-2; 8 nucleotides line up with TRBD1. The CDR3 totals 14 residues. Trimming removed 6 bases from V and 7 bases from J; junction bases left unmatched: 10. From germline, CDR1 is MDHEN and CDR2 SYDVKM. Here the CDR3 DNA reads TGTGCCAGCAGGGCCTCGACAGGGGTAGGTGGCTACACCTTC. Protein: CASRASTGVGGYTF.

The chain carries TRBV14 and TRBJ2-1; perhaps TRBD2 as D (6 bases). Germline CDR1 SGHDN, CDR2 FVKESK. The ends were cut back, 3 bases at V and 5 bases at J, with 8 bases in the middle. CDR3 length equals 13 residues. This chain's CDR3 is CASSQGRHNEQFF. CDR3 coding DNA: TGTGCCAGCAGCCAGGGGAGGCACAATGAGCAGTTCTTC.

This chain links TRBV3-1 (or the pseudogene TRBV3-2) with TRBJ1-5; weak D call: TRBD1 (6 bases). Trimming removed 2 bases at V and 4 bases at J, with 6 bases between. Germline V gives CDR1 LGHDT, CDR2 YNNKEL (reference sequence). The CDR3 is 13 amino acids. The CDR3 bases are TGTGCCAGCAGCCAACAGGGGAATCAGCCCCAGCATTTT. It yields the protein CASSQQGNQPQHF.